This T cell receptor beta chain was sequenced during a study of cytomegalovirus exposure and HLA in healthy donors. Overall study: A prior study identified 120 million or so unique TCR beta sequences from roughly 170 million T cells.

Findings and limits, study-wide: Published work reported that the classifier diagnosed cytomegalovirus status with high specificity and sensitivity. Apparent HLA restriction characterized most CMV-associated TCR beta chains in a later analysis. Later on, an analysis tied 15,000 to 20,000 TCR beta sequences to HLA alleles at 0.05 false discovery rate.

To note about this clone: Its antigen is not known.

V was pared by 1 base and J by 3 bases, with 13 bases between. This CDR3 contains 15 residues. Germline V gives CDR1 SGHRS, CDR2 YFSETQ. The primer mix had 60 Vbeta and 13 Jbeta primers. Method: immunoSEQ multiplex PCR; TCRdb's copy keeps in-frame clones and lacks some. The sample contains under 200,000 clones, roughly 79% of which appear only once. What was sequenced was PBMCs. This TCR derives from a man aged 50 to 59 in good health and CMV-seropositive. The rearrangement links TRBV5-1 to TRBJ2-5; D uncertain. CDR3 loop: CASSLMRDGEETQYF. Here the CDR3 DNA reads TGCGCCAGCAGCTTGATGCGAGACGGAGAAGAGACCCAGTACTTC.